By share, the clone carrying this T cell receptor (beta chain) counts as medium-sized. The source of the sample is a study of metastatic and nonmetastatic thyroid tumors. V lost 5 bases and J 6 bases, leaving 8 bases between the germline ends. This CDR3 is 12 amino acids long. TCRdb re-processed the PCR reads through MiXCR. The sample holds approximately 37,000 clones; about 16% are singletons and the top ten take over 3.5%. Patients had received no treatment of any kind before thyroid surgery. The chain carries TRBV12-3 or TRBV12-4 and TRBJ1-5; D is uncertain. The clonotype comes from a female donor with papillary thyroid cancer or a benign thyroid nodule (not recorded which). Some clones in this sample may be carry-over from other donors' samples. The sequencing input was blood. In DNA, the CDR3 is TGTGCCAGCAGTACGTGGGGTCAGCCCCAGCATTTT. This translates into CASSTWGQPQHF.